This T cell receptor (beta chain) was captured in a study of T cells after posttransplantation cyclophosphamide. This CDR3 comprises 14 residues. The germline CDR1 and CDR2 sequences are LNHDA and SQIVND (reference sequence). The V segment lost 4 bases and the J segment 7 bases; nucleotides outside the gene matches: 8. Whole-study results and caveats: Skin or GI-infiltrating T cells shared few TRB sequences with blood. Recipient CMV seropositivity and CMV reactivation strongly tracked TRB clonality. Later post-transplant blood repertoires were often dominated by donor CD8+ memory clones.

Sampled 1 year posttransplant, controls received myeloablative marrow transplants, methotrexate and a calcineurin inhibitor. Here immunoSEQ multiplex PCR was the method, and the copy in TCRdb shows in-frame clones only, minus some. The sample holds approximately 10,000 clones, roughly four fifths seen once. This clone was counted a single time. Its cognate antigen is unknown. The rearrangement uses TRBV19 and TRBJ2-7; 9 nucleotides line up with TRBD2. This receptor was obtained from a male patient aged 30 to 39 who received an allogeneic stem cell transplant from an unrelated donor, was CMV-positive, and had acute GVHD only. Some T cells may arise from the graft donor. The material was PBMCs, obtained more than 350 days after allogeneic stem cell transplant with calcineurin inhibitor and methotrexate. CDR3 coding DNA: TGTGCCAGTAGTAAATCCGGGACTAGCTTTGAGCAGTACTTC. The encoded protein is CASSKSGTSFEQYF.